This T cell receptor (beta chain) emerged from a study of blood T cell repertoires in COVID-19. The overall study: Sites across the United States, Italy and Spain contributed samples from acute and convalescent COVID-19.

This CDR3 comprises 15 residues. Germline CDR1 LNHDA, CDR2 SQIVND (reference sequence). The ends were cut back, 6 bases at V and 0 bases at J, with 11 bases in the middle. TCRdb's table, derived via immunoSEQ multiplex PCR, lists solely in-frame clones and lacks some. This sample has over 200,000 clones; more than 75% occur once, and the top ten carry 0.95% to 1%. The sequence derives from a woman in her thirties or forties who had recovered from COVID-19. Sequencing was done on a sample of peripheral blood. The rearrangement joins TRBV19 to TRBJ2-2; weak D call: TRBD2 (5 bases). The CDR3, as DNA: TGTGCCAGTAGGGGGAGTAACTCGAACACCGGGGAGCTGTTTTTT. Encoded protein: CASRGSNSNTGELFF.